This TCR beta chain was sequenced during a study of cytomegalovirus exposure and HLA in healthy donors (dated by TCRdb to 2016 to 2017). Notes on the research overall: According to an earlier analysis of several hundred of the donors, some 180 million T cells yielded 117 million unique TCR beta sequences and more than 250 Gb of sequence data. An early release covering around 630 HLA-typed donors comprised about 300 gigabases of sequencing data and 85 million or so unique TCR sequences. Among the roughly 390 genotyped donors, 81% belonged to the genetic ancestry cluster associated with self-reported Caucasian donors. The study was designed to test whether signatures of past pathogen exposure could be identified by cataloging public T cell receptors. The T cell repertoires of some 670 subjects were profiled by immunosequencing and related to cytomegalovirus serostatus. Along with the roughly 700-subject first cohort, a separate validation cohort of over 90 different subjects was used. High-throughput TCR immunosequencing, statistical association of individual TCRs with disease status, and machine learning were combined to predict cytomegalovirus infection status. To study patterns of TCR occurrence, a later analysis re-analyzed previously published TCR beta repertoires from 650 to 750 donors and added high-resolution HLA genotyping. In the later analysis, no new phenotypic data were used to find candidate immune exposures; instead, reliance was placed on TCR beta sequences and their occurrence across donors. An earlier analysis of around 580 of the donors used high-throughput TCR beta sequencing to judge whether each TCR beta V gene segment behaved as functional or pseudogenic. Donor age, sex, ethnicity and CMV serostatus were collected together with the repertoire data. A later genetic analysis used genome-wide SNP genotypes for 398 of the 666 donors, treating that subset as a discovery cohort. Every discovery cohort repertoire had been produced on one sequencing platform. HLA typing included class I and class II loci at four-digit resolution. The number of typed donors differed by locus: roughly 620-640 for A, B, C, DRB1 and DQB1; 500 to 550 for DQA1; 606 for DPA1; and about 450 for DPB1. Several DR-DQ haplotypes were treated as single units for association and clustering because of strong linkage in the cohort. Among under 450 genotyped donors of the cohort, an average of 235,054 unique TCR beta nucleotide sequences were sequenced per donor, around 18% of them non-productive. Findings and caveats that apply to the study as a whole: The earlier analysis of nearly 600 of the donors excluded around 17 rarely observed V segments, including chromosome 9 orphons, because counts were too low. The study gave a list of about 170 TCR beta chains associated with cytomegalovirus. A later analysis associated about 16,000 TCR beta sequences with specific HLA alleles at a false discovery rate of 0.05. In a later analysis, HLA-associated TCR beta chains showed more clonal expansion and lower generation probabilities than non-associated chains that were equally common. Most TCR sequences were seen in very few donors, while some public TCRs were found in many individuals. Correlated functional status among segregating V segments might be attributable to linkage disequilibrium, but an unknown experimental factor could not be ruled out. Strong co-occurrence of HLA alleles, especially DR and DQ, made assigning TCR associations to individual alleles difficult. The authors suggested that the approach could potentially be extended to other disease states and immunological phenotypes. A group of highly shared sequence variants was considered likely to be a technical artifact of the sequencing pipeline. According to a later analysis, parvovirus B19, influenza, CMV and Epstein-Barr virus appeared linked to several top co-occurrence clusters. A later genetic analysis associated a missense DCLRE1C variant with V-gene and J-gene trimming of TCR beta chains, and an independent cohort replicated the association. A later analysis found that TCR association rates varied across HLA loci, with DRB1 alleles showing the most associated TCRs and HLA-C alleles the fewest. Because HLA typing was missing for some donors at each locus, association tests included only the typed subset. CMV serostatus was the only immune exposure information available for the cohort. An earlier analysis of around 600 of the donors showed that most TCR beta V segments appeared in productive rearrangements either about 90% or about 30% of the time, which broadly matched IMGT annotations. Most CMV-associated TCR beta chains appeared to be HLA-restricted in a later analysis, and the HLA associations seemed to be driven largely by CMV exposure. In vitro tests confirmed that three of the cytomegalovirus-associated TCR beta chains recognize cytomegalovirus antigens. In this cohort, only TCR beta chains were sequenced, and detectable features were limited by the absence of alpha or paired-chain data. The presence/absence analyses assumed that sequencing depth was roughly uniform across donors, and that assumption may not be true. A further reported finding was that TCR beta sequences accurately predicted the HLA-A and HLA-B alleles for most subjects in the first cohort. The 87-base-pair reads could not distinguish some IMGT-functional V segments, including TRBV6-2 and TRBV6-3, so those segments were excluded. In both the original and validation cohorts, the classifier was reported to diagnose cytomegalovirus status with high specificity and sensitivity. A later genetic analysis reported fewer N-insertions in productive TCRs among donors in an Asian-associated ancestry cluster than the roughly 700-donor mean.

Libraries came from the immunoSEQ multiplex PCR assay. A mixture of 60 forward primers for TCR Vbeta segments and 13 reverse primers for TCR Jbeta segments was used in the multiplex PCR. The CDR3 region of rearranged TCR beta genes was amplified from genomic DNA with a multiplex PCR assay. On the Illumina HiSeq System, the amplified TCR beta libraries were sequenced as 87-base-pair reads. Concerning the study's data processing: In a later analysis, tens of millions of unique TCR beta chains were counted across the 650 to 700 repertoires, and about 9.9 million of these chains were shared by at least two donors. Raw reads were error-corrected and collapsed into unique sequences with a nearest-neighbor algorithm that merged closely related sequences to remove PCR and sequencing errors. V, D and J gene segments were assigned by aligning CDR3 sequences to IMGT reference sequences. For a sequence to be retained, a match of at least six nucleotides was required to both a V gene segment and a J gene segment. Rearrangements were classified as productive when the CDR3 lacked stop codons and remained in frame with V and J, and all other rearrangements were classified as non-productive. CDR3 was defined by IMGT convention, running from the second conserved V-encoded cysteine to the conserved J-encoded phenylalanine. The earlier analysis of about 590 of the donors excluded sequences that lacked an unambiguous match to a single V gene segment. An earlier analysis of 550 to 650 of the donors classified V segments as functional when productive rearrangements were above 56.7% and as segregating when the standard deviation between donors was above 5%. To diagnose cytomegalovirus status from the catalog of TCR beta chain sequences, a statistical classification framework was built. In a later analysis, V and J genes were assigned by comparing TCR nucleotide sequences against IMGT/GENE-DB human TR gene sequences. In a later analysis, CDR3 sequences and most-parsimonious VDJ recombination scenarios were assigned using the TCRdist pipeline. In a later analysis, every TCR beta chain was defined by the combination of its CDR3 amino acid sequence and its V-gene family, and reads without a unique V-gene family were dropped. In a later analysis, around 600 highly shared, low-generation-probability nucleotide sequences were removed to address suspected cross-contamination and a sequencing artifact. In a later analysis, a clonal expansion index for each public chain was calculated from normalized within-repertoire ranks of inferred template counts. A later analysis computed generation probabilities with a VDJ recombination model fitted to out-of-frame rearrangements, and checked the results against IGoR. Hypergeometric tests were used in a later analysis to score TCR-TCR, TCR-HLA and TCR-CMV co-occurrence, with a repertoire-size bias correction applied to the TCR pairs. To estimate false discovery rates, a later analysis permuted the HLA or CMV assignments 20 times. In a later analysis, co-occurring TCRs were grouped using DBSCAN, with TCRdist sequence similarity added in when clustering inside HLA-allele-positive subsets. Co-occurrence clustering excluded repertoires with fewer than 30,000 or more than 120,000 public chains, plus five with anomalous nucleotide sharing. TCRdb stores this immuneACCESS table with in-frame sequences only. Part of the clones is absent; in the studies checked, under half of the shortfall reflects unresolved V genes, and no reason is known for the rest. The V and J calls and clone size were taken over from that table, and D and trimming were inferred from the DNA. For this sample there are more than 85,000 clones; about three quarters appear just once. The ten largest clones capture roughly a tenth of the sample.

Turning to this clone: Its antigen is still unknown. Within one base of it there is no much larger clone, and no base qualities were kept.

CDR1 MGHDK and CDR2 SYGVNS were looked up in the germline V gene. The cysteine opens and the phenylalanine closes a CDR3 of 13 amino acids. Here the CDR3 DNA is all that survives: 39 bases in frame from base 1. Relative to germline, V is missing 7 bases and J is missing 4 bases, with 3 bases of the junction outside any gene match. The cohort consisted of hundreds of healthy bone marrow donors. At the time of sampling, all cohort members were nominally healthy, though unrecorded immune exposures were likely present. The donor was CMV seropositive and was included in the group of 290 or so seropositive cohort members. Each donor provided a peripheral blood sample, and peripheral blood mononuclear cells were used for TCR beta sequencing. Genomic DNA extraction from the blood cell samples was performed with the Qiagen DNeasy Blood Extraction Kit.

This TCR derives from a man aged 25-45 years in good health and CMV-seropositive. Recombination linked TRBV25-1 to TRBJ1-4, with TRBD1 matching 7 junction bases. The sequencing sample was made of PBMCs. The CDR3 protein: CASNRGGNEKLFF. The DNA sequence is TGTGCCAGCAACAGGGGCGGTAATGAAAAACTGTTTTTT. The entire variable domain, with the stretches around the CDR3 drawn from the reference TRBV25-1 and TRBJ1-4 proteins, is EADIYQTPRYLVIGTGKKITLECSQTMGHDKMYWYQQDPGMELHLIHYSYGVNSTEKGDLSSESTVSRIRTEHFPLTLESARPSHTSQYLCASNRGGNEKLFFGSGTQLSVL.